The T cell receptor (beta chain) described here comes from a study of T cell responses to AZD1222 COVID-19 vaccine. Broader study findings: Per reports, nearly half of all spike-specific TCRs target regions that are unmutated in variants.

This clone was seen a handful of times. Its antigen remains unknown. The CDR3 runs to 14 residues. Trimming cost V 4 bases and J 0 bases, with 11 bases left between them. The germline V gene encodes CDR1 SGHRS and CDR2 YFSETQ. Sequenced by immunoSEQ multiplex PCR; TCRdb stores in-frame clones only, minus some. The sample shows 90,000 to 130,000 clones, about nine tenths of them seen only once. The receptor was derived from an adult in good health. Source: peripheral blood, taken on day 0 of AZD1222 vaccination. The chain has TRBV5-1 and TRBJ2-7, with D perhaps matching TRBD2 (6 bases). The DNA for the CDR3 is TGCGCCAGCAGCGTCGGGGGAGTCTCCTACGAGCAGTACTTC. Amino acid sequence: CASSVGGVSYEQYF. Full variable domain (rest looked up from reference TRBV5-1 and TRBJ2-7): KAGVTQTPRYLIKTRGQQVTLSCSPISGHRSVSWYQQTPGQGLQFLFEYFSETQRNKGNFPGRFSGRQFSNSRSEMNVSTLELGDSALYLCASSVGGVSYEQYFGPGTRLTVT.